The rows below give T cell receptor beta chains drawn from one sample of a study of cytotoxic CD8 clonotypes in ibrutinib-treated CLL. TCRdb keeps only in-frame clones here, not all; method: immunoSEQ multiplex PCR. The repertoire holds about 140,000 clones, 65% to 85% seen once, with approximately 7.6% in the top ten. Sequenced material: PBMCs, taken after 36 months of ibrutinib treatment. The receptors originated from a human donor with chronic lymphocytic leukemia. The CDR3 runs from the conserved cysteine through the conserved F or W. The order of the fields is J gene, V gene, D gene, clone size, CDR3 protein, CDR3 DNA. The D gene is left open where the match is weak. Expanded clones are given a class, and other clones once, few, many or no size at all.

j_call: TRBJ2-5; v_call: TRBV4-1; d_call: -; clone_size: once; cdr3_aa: CASSRIPTQETQYF; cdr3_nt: TGCGCCAGCAGCCGAATCCCCACCCAAGAGACCCAGTACTTC
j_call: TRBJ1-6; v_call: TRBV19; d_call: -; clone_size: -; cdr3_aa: CATGSGTPGSPLHF; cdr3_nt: TGTGCCACCGGCTCCGGGACACCCGGTTCACCCCTCCACTTT
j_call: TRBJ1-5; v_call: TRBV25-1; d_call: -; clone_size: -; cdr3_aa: CASSDNRGQGFDQPQHF; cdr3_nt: TGTGCCAGCAGTGACAATCGGGGCCAGGGGTTCGACCAGCCCCAGCATTTT
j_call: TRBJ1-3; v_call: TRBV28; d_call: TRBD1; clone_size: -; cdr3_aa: CASSRGQAGNTIYF; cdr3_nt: TGTGCCAGCAGCCGGGGACAGGCTGGAAACACCATATATTTT
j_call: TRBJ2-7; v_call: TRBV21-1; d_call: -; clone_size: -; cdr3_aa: CASSKELQGGLHEQYF; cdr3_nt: TGTGCCAGCAGCAAAGAGCTCCAGGGCGGTCTCCACGAGCAGTACTTC
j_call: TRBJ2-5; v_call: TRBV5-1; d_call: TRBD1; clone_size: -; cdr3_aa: CASSGDRGKETQYF; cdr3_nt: TGCGCCAGTTCGGGGGACAGGGGCAAAGAGACCCAGTACTTC
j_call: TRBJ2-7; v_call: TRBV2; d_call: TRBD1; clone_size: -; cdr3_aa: CASSYRGAYEQYF; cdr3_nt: TGTGCCAGCAGCTACAGGGGGGCCTACGAGCAGTACTTC
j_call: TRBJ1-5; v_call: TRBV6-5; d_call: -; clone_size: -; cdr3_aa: CASSWDTQTGNQPQHF; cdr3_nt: TGTGCCAGCAGTTGGGACACCCAAACGGGGAATCAGCCCCAGCATTTT
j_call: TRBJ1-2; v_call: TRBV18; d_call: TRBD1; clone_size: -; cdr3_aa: CASSPATGGYYGYTF; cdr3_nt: TGTGCCAGCTCACCAGCGACAGGGGGTTACTATGGCTACACCTTC
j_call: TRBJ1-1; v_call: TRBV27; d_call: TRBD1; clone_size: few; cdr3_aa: CASSLIPTGGVAEAFF; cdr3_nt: TGTGCCAGCAGTTTAATTCCCACAGGGGGGGTAGCTGAAGCTTTCTTT
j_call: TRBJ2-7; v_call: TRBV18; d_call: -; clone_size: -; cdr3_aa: CASSPVAGSSGEQYF; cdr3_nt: TGTGCCAGCTCACCAGTTGCAGGGAGCAGCGGCGAGCAGTACTTC
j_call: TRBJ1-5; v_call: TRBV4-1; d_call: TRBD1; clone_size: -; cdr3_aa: CASSQVISGGRGQPQHF; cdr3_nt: TGCGCCAGCAGCCAAGTAATTTCAGGGGGCCGAGGACAGCCCCAGCATTTT
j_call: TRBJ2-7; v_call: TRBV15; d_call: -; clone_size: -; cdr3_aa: CATRLEVTGGEQYF; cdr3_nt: TGTGCCACCAGACTCGAAGTCACTGGGGGCGAGCAGTACTTC
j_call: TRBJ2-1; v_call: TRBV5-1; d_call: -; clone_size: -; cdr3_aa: CASSPAGTSYNEQFF; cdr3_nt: TGCGCCAGCAGCCCGGCGGGAACCTCCTACAATGAGCAGTTCTTC
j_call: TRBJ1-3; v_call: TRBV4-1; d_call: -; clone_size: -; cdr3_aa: CASSRTTDNSGNTIYF; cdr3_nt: TGCGCCAGCAGCCGCACCACCGACAACTCTGGAAACACCATATATTTT
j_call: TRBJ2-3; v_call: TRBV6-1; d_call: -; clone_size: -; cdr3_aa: CASSVLADTQYF; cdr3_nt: TGTGCCAGCAGTGTTTTGGCAGATACGCAGTATTTT